This T cell receptor (beta chain) was recorded in a study of blood T cell repertoires in COVID-19. About the research overall: The cDNA or gDNA used as material had been derived from T cells, B-cell-depleted T cells, or PBMCs.

Original processing methods: Researchers report that nucleated cell counts were estimated from reference gene primer amplification. Profiled with immunoSEQ multiplex PCR; TCRdb holds only in-frame clones, not every one. V, J and clone size derive from that table, while D and trimming were established from the DNA sequence. The table has about 53,000 clones, approximately 80% seen once; the top ten hold 43%. Sequencing was done on a sample of peripheral blood. This receptor was taken from a man aged 65-85 years with active or convalescent COVID-19.

CDR3: CASSIRQEDKNIQYF. For the CDR3, the DNA is TGTGCCAGTAGTATCCGGCAGGAGGACAAAAACATTCAGTACTTC. J is TRBJ2-4 and V is TRBV19, with a possible D match to TRBD2 (5 bases). The CDR3 is 15 amino acids. Germline CDR1 and CDR2: LNHDA and SQIVND (reference sequence). The ends were cut back, 3 bases at V and 3 bases at J, with 12 bases in the middle.